This TCR beta chain appears in the sequencing data of a study of blood T cell repertoires in COVID-19. On the study more broadly: The study drew acute and convalescent COVID-19 samples from the United States, Italy and Spain. PBMCs, B-cell-depleted T cells, or T cells provided the cDNA or gDNA that made up the material.

As processed by the authors: Reference gene primer amplification in the assay estimated nucleated cell counts. Repertoires were generated with immunoSEQ multiplex PCR, while TCRdb's copy carries only in-frame clones and drops some. That table is the source of V, J and clone size, and D and trimming were worked out from the DNA. The table includes a few hundred thousand clones, 80% to 90% detected once. This clone was detected a few times. Germline-derived CDR1 and CDR2 are MDHEN and SYDVKM. With V trimmed by 6 bases and J by 2 bases, 7 bases remained unmatched. The CDR3 has 16 residues. Sequencing was carried out using peripheral blood. This receptor was taken from a woman of 80 years or more with acute or convalescent COVID-19. The V call is TRBV28, the J call TRBJ1-6, with 7 bases aligning to TRBD1. This CDR3 is CASRPTTGAYNSPLHF. The CDR3 nucleotides are TGTGCCAGCAGACCAACTACAGGGGCCTATAATTCACCCCTCCACTTT.